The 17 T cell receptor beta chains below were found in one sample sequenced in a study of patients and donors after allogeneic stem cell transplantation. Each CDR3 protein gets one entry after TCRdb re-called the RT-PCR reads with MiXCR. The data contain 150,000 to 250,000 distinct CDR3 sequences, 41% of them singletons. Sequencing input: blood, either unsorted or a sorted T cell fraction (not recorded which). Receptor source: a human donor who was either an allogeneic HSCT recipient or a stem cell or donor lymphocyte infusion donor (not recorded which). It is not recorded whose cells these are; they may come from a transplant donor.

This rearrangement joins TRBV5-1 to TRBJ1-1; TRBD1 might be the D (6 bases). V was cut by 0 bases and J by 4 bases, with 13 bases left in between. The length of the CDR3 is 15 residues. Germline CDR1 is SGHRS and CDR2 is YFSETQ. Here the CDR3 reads CASSLVPGGGTEAFF. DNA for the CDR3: TGCGCCAGCAGCTTGGTTCCGGGGGGCGGCACTGAAGCTTTCTTT.

In DNA, the CDR3 is TGCGCCAGCAGCTTGGGTTCTGGGGGGAACTATGGCTACACCTTC. Encoded protein: CASSLGSGGNYGYTF. This sequence joins TRBV5-1 and TRBJ1-2; TRBD1 is a possible D gene (5 bases). Germline V lookup: CDR1 SGHRS, CDR2 YFSETQ. V was pared by 0 bases and J by 2 bases, with 11 bases between. This CDR3 is 15 amino acids long.

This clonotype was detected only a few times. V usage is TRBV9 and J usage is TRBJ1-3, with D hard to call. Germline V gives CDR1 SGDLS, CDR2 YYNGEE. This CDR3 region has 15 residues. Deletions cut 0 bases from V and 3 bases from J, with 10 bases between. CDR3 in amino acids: CASSVGSRNGNTIYF. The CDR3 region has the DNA TGTGCCAGCAGCGTAGGATCGCGAAATGGAAACACCATATATTTT.

The CDR3 spells CSVEGEGRYGYTF. DNA of the CDR3: TGCAGCGTCGAGGGGGAAGGTCGCTATGGCTACACCTTC. This rearrangement joins TRBV29-1 to TRBJ1-2, with D perhaps TRBD1 (6 bases). Trimming pared 6 bases from V and 4 bases from J, leaving 15 bases between. Germline-derived CDR1 and CDR2 are SQVTM and ANQGSEA. The CDR3 spans 13 residues.

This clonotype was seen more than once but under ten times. CDR3 nucleotide sequence: TGTGCCACCAGCAGTGGTACAGGGGGCTTGAACTATGGCTACACCTTC. This translates into CATSSGTGGLNYGYTF. The chain couples TRBV15 to TRBJ1-2, with 9 positions matching TRBD1. J was trimmed by 2 bases and V by 3 bases; bases with no gene match: 7. The CDR3 sequence is 16 residues long. Germline V gives CDR1 LNHNV, CDR2 YYDKDF (reference sequence).

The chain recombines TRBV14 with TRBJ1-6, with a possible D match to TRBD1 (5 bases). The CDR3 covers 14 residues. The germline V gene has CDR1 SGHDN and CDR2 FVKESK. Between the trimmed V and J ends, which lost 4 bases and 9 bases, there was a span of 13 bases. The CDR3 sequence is CASSPRGLGSPLHF. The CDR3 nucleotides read TGTGCCAGCAGCCCGAGGGGATTGGGTTCACCCCTCCACTTT.

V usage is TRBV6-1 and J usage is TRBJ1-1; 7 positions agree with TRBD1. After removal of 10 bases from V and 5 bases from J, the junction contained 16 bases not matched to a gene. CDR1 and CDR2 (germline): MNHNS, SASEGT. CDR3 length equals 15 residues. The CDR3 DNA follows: TGTGCCACCCCGCCCTGGGAGGGGGCAAGTACTGAAGCTTTCTTT. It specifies CATPPWEGASTEAFF.

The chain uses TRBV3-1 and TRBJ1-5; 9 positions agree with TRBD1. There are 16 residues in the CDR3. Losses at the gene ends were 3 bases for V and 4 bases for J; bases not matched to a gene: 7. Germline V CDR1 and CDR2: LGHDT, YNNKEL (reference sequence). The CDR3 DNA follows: TGTGCCAGCAGCCACCGGGGACAGGGCCCTAATCAGCCCCAGCATTTT. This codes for CASSHRGQGPNQPQHF. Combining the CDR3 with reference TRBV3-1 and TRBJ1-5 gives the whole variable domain DTAVSQTPKYLVTQMGNDKSIKCEQNLGHDTMYWYKQDSKKFLKIMFSYNNKELIINETVPNRFSPKSPDKAHLNLHINSLELGDSAVYFCASSHRGQGPNQPQHFGDGTRLSIL.

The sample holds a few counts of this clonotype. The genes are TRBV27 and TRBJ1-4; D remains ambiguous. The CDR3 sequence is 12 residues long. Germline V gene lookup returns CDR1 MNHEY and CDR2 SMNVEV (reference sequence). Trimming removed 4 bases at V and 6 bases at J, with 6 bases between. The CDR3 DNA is TGTGCCAGCAGTTCCTCTGATGAAAAACTGTTTTTT. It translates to CASSSSDEKLFF.

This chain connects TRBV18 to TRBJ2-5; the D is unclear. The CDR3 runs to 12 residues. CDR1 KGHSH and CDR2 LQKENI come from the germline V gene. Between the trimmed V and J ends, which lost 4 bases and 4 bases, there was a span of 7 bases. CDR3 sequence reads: CASSQVGETQYF. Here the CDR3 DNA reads TGTGCCAGCTCACAGGTCGGAGAGACCCAGTACTTC.

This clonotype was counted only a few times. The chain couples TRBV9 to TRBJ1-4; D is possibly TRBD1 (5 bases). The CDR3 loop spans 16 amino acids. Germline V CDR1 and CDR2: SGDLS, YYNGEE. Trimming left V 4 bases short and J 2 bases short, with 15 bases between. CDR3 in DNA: TGTGCCAGCAGCCAAAATCCAGGGCATACTAATGAAAAACTGTTTTTT. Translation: CASSQNPGHTNEKLFF. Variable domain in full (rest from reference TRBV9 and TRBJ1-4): DSGVTQTPKHLITATGQRVTLRCSPRSGDLSVYWYQQSLDQGLQFLIQYYNGEERAKGNILERFSAQQFPDLHSELNLSSLELGDSALYFCASSQNPGHTNEKLFFGSGTQLSVL.

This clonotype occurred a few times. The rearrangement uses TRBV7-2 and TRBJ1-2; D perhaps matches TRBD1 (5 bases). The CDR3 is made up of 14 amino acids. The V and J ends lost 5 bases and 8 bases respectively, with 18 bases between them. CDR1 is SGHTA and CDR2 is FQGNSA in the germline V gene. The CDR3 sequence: CASSPRAGLGGYTF. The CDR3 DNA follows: TGTGCCAGCAGCCCCCGAGCGGGGCTGGGAGGCTACACCTTC.

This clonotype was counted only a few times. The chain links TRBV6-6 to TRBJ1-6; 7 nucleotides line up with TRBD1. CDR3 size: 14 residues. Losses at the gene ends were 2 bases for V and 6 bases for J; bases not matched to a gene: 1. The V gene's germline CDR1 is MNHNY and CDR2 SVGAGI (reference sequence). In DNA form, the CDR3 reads TGTGCCAGCAGTTACGGGACAGCTAATTCACCCCTCCACTTT. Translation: CASSYGTANSPLHF.

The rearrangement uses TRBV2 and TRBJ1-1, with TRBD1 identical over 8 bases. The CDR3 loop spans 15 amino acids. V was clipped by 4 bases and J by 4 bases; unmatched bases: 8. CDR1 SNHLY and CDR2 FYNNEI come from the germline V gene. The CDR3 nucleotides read TGTGCCAGCAGTGTCCGCAGGGGGCTAGGCACTGAAGCTTTCTTT. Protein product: CASSVRRGLGTEAFF.

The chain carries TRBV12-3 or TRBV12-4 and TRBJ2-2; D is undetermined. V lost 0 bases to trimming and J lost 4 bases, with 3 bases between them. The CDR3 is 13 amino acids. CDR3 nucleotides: TGTGCCAGCAGTTTAGCGGGCACCGGGGAGCTGTTTTTT. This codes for CASSLAGTGELFF.

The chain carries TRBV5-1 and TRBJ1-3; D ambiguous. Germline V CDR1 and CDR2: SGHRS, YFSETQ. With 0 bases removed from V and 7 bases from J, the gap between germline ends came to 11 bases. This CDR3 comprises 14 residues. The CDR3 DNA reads TGCGCCAGCAGCTTGGGGCAAAACTCCAACACCATATATTTT. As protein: CASSLGQNSNTIYF.

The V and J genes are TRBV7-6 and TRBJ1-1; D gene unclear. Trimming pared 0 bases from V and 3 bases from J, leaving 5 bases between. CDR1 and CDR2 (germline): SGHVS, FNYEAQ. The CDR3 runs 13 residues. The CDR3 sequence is CASSLAEYTEAFF. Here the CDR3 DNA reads TGTGCCAGCAGCTTAGCCGAATACACTGAAGCTTTCTTT.